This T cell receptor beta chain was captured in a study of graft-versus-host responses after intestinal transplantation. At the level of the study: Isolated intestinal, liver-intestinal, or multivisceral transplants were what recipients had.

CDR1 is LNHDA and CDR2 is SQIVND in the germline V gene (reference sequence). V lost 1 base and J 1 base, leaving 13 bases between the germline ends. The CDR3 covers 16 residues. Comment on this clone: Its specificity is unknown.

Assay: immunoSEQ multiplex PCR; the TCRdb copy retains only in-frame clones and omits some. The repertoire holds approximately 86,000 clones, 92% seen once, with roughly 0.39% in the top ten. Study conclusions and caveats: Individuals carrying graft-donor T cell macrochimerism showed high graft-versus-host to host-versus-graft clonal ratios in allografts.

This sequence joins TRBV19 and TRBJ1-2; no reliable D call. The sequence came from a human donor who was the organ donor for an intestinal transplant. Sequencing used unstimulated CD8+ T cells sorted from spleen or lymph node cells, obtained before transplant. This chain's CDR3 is CASSIVEGTVNYGYTF. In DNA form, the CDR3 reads TGTGCCAGTAGTATAGTGGAGGGAACAGTTAACTATGGCTACACCTTC.